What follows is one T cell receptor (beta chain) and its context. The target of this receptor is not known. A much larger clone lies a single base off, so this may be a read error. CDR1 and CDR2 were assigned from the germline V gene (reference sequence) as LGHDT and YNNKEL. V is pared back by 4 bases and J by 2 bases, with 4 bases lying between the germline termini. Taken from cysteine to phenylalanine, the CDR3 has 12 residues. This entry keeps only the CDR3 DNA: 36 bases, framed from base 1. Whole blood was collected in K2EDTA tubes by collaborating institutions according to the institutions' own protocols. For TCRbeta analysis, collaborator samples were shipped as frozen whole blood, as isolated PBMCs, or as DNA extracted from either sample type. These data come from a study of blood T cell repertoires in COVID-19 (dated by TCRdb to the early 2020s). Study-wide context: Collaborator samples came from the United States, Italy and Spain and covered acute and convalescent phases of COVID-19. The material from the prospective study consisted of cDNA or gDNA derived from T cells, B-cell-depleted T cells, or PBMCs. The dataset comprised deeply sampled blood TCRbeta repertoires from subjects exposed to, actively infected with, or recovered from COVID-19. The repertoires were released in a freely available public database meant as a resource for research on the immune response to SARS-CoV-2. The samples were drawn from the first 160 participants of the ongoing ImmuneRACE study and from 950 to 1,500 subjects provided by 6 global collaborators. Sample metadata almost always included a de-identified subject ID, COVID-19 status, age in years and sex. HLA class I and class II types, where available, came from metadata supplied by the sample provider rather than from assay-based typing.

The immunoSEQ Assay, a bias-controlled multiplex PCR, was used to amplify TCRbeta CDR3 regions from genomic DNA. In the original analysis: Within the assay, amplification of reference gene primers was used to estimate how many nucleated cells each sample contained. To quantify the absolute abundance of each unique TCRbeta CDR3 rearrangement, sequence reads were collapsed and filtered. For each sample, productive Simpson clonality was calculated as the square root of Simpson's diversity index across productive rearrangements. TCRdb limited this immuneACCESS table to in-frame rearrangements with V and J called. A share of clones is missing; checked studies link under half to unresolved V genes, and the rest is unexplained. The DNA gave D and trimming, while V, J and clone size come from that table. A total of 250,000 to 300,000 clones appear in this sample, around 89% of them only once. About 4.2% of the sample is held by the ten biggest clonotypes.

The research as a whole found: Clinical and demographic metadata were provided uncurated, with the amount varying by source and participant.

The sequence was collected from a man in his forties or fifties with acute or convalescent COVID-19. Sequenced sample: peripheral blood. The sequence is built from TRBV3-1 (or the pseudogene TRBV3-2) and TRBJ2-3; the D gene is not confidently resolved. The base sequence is TGTGCCAGCAGCCTTAACACAGATACGCAGTATTTT. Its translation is CASSLNTDTQYF.